These 20 T cell receptor beta chains share one sample of origin, sequenced in a study of blood T cell repertoires in COVID-19. The protocol was immunoSEQ multiplex PCR, while the TCRdb copy is restricted to in-frame clones and leaves out a portion. This sample has fewer than 350,000 clones; approximately 81% occur once, and the top ten carry 1.9%. Sequencing input: PBMCs or T cells enriched from blood (not recorded which). The receptors here all came from a woman aged 30 to 39 who had been exposed to COVID-19.

In nucleotides, the CDR3 is TGTGCCAGCAGCCCGGGGGGCTACGAGCAGTACTTC. Protein product: CASSPGGYEQYF. V is TRBV5-4 and J is TRBJ2-7, with 7 nucleotides matching TRBD2. The CDR3 length is 12 residues. V gave up 4 bases and J gave up 3 bases; unmatched junction bases: 1. Germline lookup yields CDR1 SGHNT and CDR2 YYREEE (reference sequence).

The table lists this clone with a few counts. This chain uses TRBV6-1 with TRBJ1-1, with TRBD1 matching 8 bases. CDR3 size: 12 residues. Germline trimming cut 3 bases from V and 10 bases from J; bases unmatched to any gene: 4. CDR1 MNHNS and CDR2 SASEGT come from the germline V gene. In DNA, the CDR3 is TGTGCCAGCAGTGACCAGGGGGCGGGAGCTTTCTTT. This gives the protein CASSDQGAGAFF.

The V gene is TRBV28, the J gene TRBJ1-1; D not certain. Trimming removed 7 bases at V and 11 bases at J, with 29 bases between. The CDR3 loop spans 16 amino acids. The germline V gene has CDR1 MDHEN and CDR2 SYDVKM. The CDR3 sequence: CASINLGTLLGGVAFF. In nucleotides, the CDR3 is TGTGCCAGCATTAATCTGGGTACCCTCTTAGGTGGAGTGGCTTTCTTT.

The chain employs TRBV13 and TRBJ1-5; TRBD1 aligns across 9 bases. J was trimmed by 4 bases and V by 5 bases; bases with no gene match: 27. Germline V gene lookup returns CDR1 PRHDT and CDR2 FYEKMQ (reference sequence). The CDR3 has 22 amino acids. CDR3 sequence (DNA): TGTGCCAGCAGCCACATACCGGGACAGGGACAGTGTCCCTACTCACTTAATCAGCCCCAGCATTTT. As protein: CASSHIPGQGQCPYSLNQPQHF. Full variable domain (rest looked up from reference TRBV13 and TRBJ1-5): AAGVIQSPRHLIKEKRETATLKCYPIPRHDTVYWYQQGPGQDPQFLISFYEKMQSDKGSIPDRFSAQQFSDYHSELNMSSLELGDSALYFCASSHIPGQGQCPYSLNQPQHFGDGTRLSIL.

CDR3 loop: CASSQDNLKGLAGAGTGELFF. CDR3 nucleotide sequence: TGTGCCAGCAGCCAAGATAACCTGAAGGGACTAGCGGGAGCTGGCACCGGGGAGCTGTTTTTT. V is TRBV14 and J is TRBJ2-2, with 14 bases lining up with TRBD2. CDR3 length: 21 amino acids. Losses at the gene ends were 0 bases for V and 4 bases for J; bases not matched to a gene: 13. Germline V gene data show CDR1 as SGHDN and CDR2 as FVKESK.

This clone was seen only once. V is TRBV19 and J is TRBJ1-6; 9 bases fit TRBD1. J lost 7 bases, V lost 6 bases, and 4 bases had no gene match. Germline CDR1 and CDR2: LNHDA and SQIVND (reference sequence). The CDR3 contains 14 residues. The CDR3 here is CASRVTGGNSPLHF. CDR3 nucleotides: TGTGCCAGTAGAGTGACAGGGGGGAATTCACCCCTCCACTTT.

The chain uses TRBV7-9 and TRBJ1-3; 11 bases line up with TRBD1. Germline values: CDR1 SEHNR, CDR2 FQNEAQ (reference sequence). V lost 5 bases to trimming and J lost 3 bases; unmatched junction nucleotides: 6. CDR3 length: 16 residues. In DNA form, the CDR3 reads TGTGCCAGCAGCGATTCGGACAGGGGGCATGGAAACACCATATATTTT. Amino acids: CASSDSDRGHGNTIYF.

This clone was seen just once. The chain carries TRBV19 and TRBJ1-5; TRBD1 matches at 9 bases. CDR1 and CDR2 (germline): LNHDA, SQIVND (reference sequence). J gave up 1 base and V 3 bases, and 7 bases lay outside the gene matches. The CDR3 has 17 residues. The CDR3 here is CASSIGPGQGSNQPQHF. The CDR3 DNA reads TGTGCCAGTAGTATCGGGCCGGGACAGGGAAGCAATCAGCCCCAGCATTTT.

V gene TRBV21-1 combines with J gene TRBJ1-5. TRBV21-1 is a pseudogene segment. There are 17 residues in the CDR3. As DNA, the CDR3 is TGTGCCAGCAGCAAAGGAGGTCGAGGGTCTAGCAATCAGCCCCAGCATTTT. Its protein is CASSKGGRGSSNQPQHF.

The chain couples TRBV30 to TRBJ1-3; D is possibly TRBD1 (5 bases). Germline V gene sequence: CDR1 GTSNPN, CDR2 SVGIG (reference sequence). This CDR3 comprises 15 residues. V dropped 6 bases and J dropped 0 bases, with 15 bases sitting between them. This chain's CDR3 is CACDIGGISGNTIYF. CDR3 bases: TGTGCCTGTGATATTGGGGGGATCTCTGGAAACACCATATATTTT.

In DNA form, the CDR3 reads TGCGCCAGCAGCCAAACCGGACAGGGGGTAAACTATGGCTACACCTTC. Translation: CASSQTGQGVNYGYTF. V and J are TRBV4-1 and TRBJ1-2, with 10 nucleotides matching TRBD1. After removal of 2 bases from V and 2 bases from J, the junction contained 5 bases not matched to a gene. Germline CDR1 and CDR2: MGHRA and YSYEKL. The CDR3 extends over 16 amino acids.

The chain has TRBV4-1 and TRBJ2-1; TRBD2 matches at 9 bases. In germline, CDR1 is MGHRA, CDR2 YSYEKL. The CDR3 covers 16 residues. Trimming at V came to 0 bases and at J to 7 bases, leaving 7 bases not matched to a gene. CDR3 protein: CASSQDPTSGRNEQFF. The CDR3 DNA reads as TGCGCCAGCAGCCAAGATCCTACCAGCGGGAGGAATGAGCAGTTCTTC.

This clone has only a few counts. The chain joins TRBV7-2 to TRBJ1-2; D possibly corresponds to TRBD1 (5 bases). CDR1 is SGHTA and CDR2 is FQGNSA in the germline V gene. The CDR3 runs 13 residues. The V end was cut by 3 bases, the J end by 0 bases, with 5 bases between. The CDR3 loop is CASSFRANYGYTF. The CDR3 region has the DNA TGTGCCAGCAGCTTCAGGGCTAACTATGGCTACACCTTC.

The chain links TRBV5-1 to TRBJ2-2, with 7 nucleotides matching TRBD1. The length of the CDR3 is 15 residues. The germline gives CDR1 SGHRS, CDR2 YFSETQ. After removal of 0 bases from V and 6 bases from J, the junction contained 5 bases not matched to a gene. CDR3: CASSLETGLSGELFF. For the CDR3, the DNA is TGCGCCAGCAGCTTGGAGACAGGGTTATCCGGGGAGCTGTTTTTT.

This chain connects TRBV23-1 to TRBJ2-1; 10 nucleotides align to TRBD2. TRBV23-1 is an ORF for which the function is uncertain. The length of the CDR3 is 21 residues. The V and J ends lost 0 bases and 0 bases, in that order; junction bases with no gene match: 14. For the CDR3, the DNA is TGCGCCAGCAGTCAATCTGCCAGGGGGCGTCCTAGCGGGAGCTCCTACAATGAGCAGTTCTTC. Its protein is CASSQSARGRPSGSSYNEQFF.

Remarks on this clone: One end of the junction fails to match germline, which may point to a read error. The V call is TRBV7-7, the J call TRBJ2-1; TRBD2 matches at 11 bases. The CDR3 runs to 17 residues. Germline lookup yields CDR1 SSHAT and CDR2 FNYEAQ (reference sequence). The CDR3 protein is CASSLAPGLAGGNEQFF. CDR3 bases: TGTGCTAGCAGCTTAGCGCCAGGGCTAGCGGGAGGCAATGAGCAGTTCTTC.

The rearrangement links TRBV27 to TRBJ1-5, with 9 bases fitting TRBD1. CDR1 and CDR2 (germline): MNHEY, SMNVEV (reference sequence). The junction had 8 bases not matched to a gene; V was cut back by 4 bases and J by 4 bases. This CDR3 has 16 amino acids. CDR3 nucleotide sequence: TGTGCCAGCAGTTCCGGACAGGGGATGAGGAATCAGCCCCAGCATTTT. Protein product: CASSSGQGMRNQPQHF.

The J gene is TRBJ2-7, the V gene TRBV3-1 (or the pseudogene TRBV3-2); D unclear. CDR1 and CDR2 from the germline V gene are LGHDT and YNNKEL (reference sequence). V lost 3 bases and J lost 5, with 8 bases in between. CDR3 length: 12 residues. This CDR3 reads CASSHREHEQYF. CDR3 nucleotides: TGTGCCAGCAGCCATAGAGAGCACGAGCAGTACTTC.

This clone was counted a single time. Here the CDR3 reads CASSWASNQPQHF. In nucleotides, the CDR3 is TGTGCCAGCAGTTGGGCCTCCAATCAGCCCCAGCATTTT. V usage is TRBV6-2 or TRBV6-3 and J usage is TRBJ1-5; D is undetermined. Per the germline V gene, CDR1 is MNHEY and CDR2 is SVGEGT. The CDR3 has 13 residues. Trimming shortened V by 4 bases and J by 3 bases, and 7 bases separated the two germline ends.

The chain has TRBV30 and TRBJ1-2; D is unresolved. The V and J ends lost 2 bases and 4 bases respectively, with 14 bases between them. Germline CDR1 reads GTSNPN; CDR2 reads SVGIG (reference sequence). The CDR3 runs 14 residues. CDR3 loop: CAWSKNSLIYGYTF. CDR3 nucleotide sequence: TGTGCCTGGAGTAAGAACAGTTTGATCTATGGCTACACCTTC.